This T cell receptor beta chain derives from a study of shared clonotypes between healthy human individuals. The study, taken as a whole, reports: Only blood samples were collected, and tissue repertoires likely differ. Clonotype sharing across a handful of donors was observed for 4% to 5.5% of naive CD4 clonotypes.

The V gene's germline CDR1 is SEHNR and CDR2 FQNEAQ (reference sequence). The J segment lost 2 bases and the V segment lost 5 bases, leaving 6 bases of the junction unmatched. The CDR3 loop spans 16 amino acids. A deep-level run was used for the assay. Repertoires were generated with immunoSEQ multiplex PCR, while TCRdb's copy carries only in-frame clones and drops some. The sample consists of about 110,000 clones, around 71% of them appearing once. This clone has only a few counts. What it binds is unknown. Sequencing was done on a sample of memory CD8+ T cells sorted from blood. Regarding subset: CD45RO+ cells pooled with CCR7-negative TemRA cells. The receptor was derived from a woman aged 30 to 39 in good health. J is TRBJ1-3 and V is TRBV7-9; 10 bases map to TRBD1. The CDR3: CASSKSGTGAGNTIYF. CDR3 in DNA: TGTGCCAGCAGCAAATCCGGGACAGGGGCTGGAAACACCATATATTTT.